This T cell receptor beta chain was captured by sequencing in a study of T cell responses to AZD1222 COVID-19 vaccine. This table comes from immunoSEQ multiplex PCR, and its TCRdb copy is limited to in-frame clones, with some not included. The sample carries 150,000 to 200,000 clones, roughly nine tenths recorded once. On this clone itself: The antigen is not known.

Germline V lookup: CDR1 MDHEN, CDR2 SYDVKM. CDR3 size: 15 residues. The V gene lost 2 bases and the J gene lost 6 bases, with 14 bases spanning the gap. Study outcomes and limitations: CD4 TCRs covered the whole spike, strongest at regions 160-218 and 743-854. Unmutated variant regions are reportedly the target of nearly half of TCRs that are spike-specific. When two AZD1222 doses had been given, Spike-specific TCR breadth and depth rose. White British donors predominated, females outnumbered males, and clonal diversity was possibly underestimated.

The sequencing here drew on peripheral blood, taken on day 0 of AZD1222 vaccination. The chain is built from TRBV28 and TRBJ2-1, with D possibly being TRBD2 (5 bases). This receptor was identified in an adult in good health. CDR3 region: CASSLQFLASNEQFF. The CDR3, as DNA: TGTGCCAGCAGTTTACAGTTCCTAGCTTCCAATGAGCAGTTCTTC.